This T cell receptor beta chain was sequenced during a study of memory CD4+ T cells and cytomegalovirus serostatus. Study overall: Healthy Belgian adult donors included nine or ten CMV-positive and some 24 CMV-negative people.

Sequenced by immunoSEQ multiplex PCR; TCRdb stores in-frame clones only, minus some. The sample carries some 66,000 clones, about 76% recorded once. Single viable CD3+CD4+CD8-CD45RO+ cells were sorted as the memory CD4+ T cells. After thawing, CD4+ T cells were positively selected. On this clone: Its matching antigen is unknown.

This CDR3 contains 11 residues. CDR1 is MNHEY and CDR2 is SVGAGI in the germline V gene. V was pared by 4 bases and J by 5 bases, with 3 bases between. Study-level results: Each of 55 to 80 CMV-associated TCRbeta sequences occurred in one to five individuals. A US-trained random forest predicted CMV serostatus with median AUC roughly 0.91.

Sequencing was carried out using memory CD4+ T cells from blood. This TCR was recovered from an adult in good health and CMV-seropositive. The chain links TRBV6-5 to TRBJ2-1; D remains ambiguous. The CDR3 region is CASSLDNEQFF. The CDR3 region has the DNA TGTGCCAGCAGTTTAGACAATGAGCAGTTCTTC.